This T cell receptor (beta chain) was recovered during a study of blood T cells in healthy people across ages (dated by TCRdb to between 2014 and 2016). Broadly, across the study: In model experiments, template switching captured about one uniquely barcoded TCR beta cDNA molecule for every two T cells. To track age-related changes in TCR beta repertoire diversity, the study relied on deep sequencing normalized with unique cDNA molecular identifiers. Four age groups were formed from the donors: young (average 16 years), middle-aged (approximately 39), aged (roughly 58) and long-lived (more than 75). To avoid experimental bias, donors of different ages were distributed randomly across sequencing lanes. Two additional independent replicas of 1 million unique cDNA reads from the same blood draw were analyzed for two donors (one aged 18 to 30 and one aged 80 or older).

The paper's findings and limits, for the study overall: There was a strong correlation between observed TCR beta diversity and the percentage of naive T cells measured by flow cytometry. Conclusive comparison of naive and antigen-experienced compartments was prevented by the profiling of bulk unsorted PBMCs. Estimates of total diversity from one million sequenced T cells were regarded as lower bounds and underestimates. Observed TCR beta diversity per million T cells fell roughly linearly with age, and a significant reduction was already apparent by age around 40. Compared with the aged group, more naive CD4+ T cells, fewer expanded clones and increased TCR diversity were shown by the long-lived group, suggesting age selection. The CMV infection status of donors was not known, potentially confounding age-related changes in expanded clonotypes.

Systemically healthy Caucasian individuals from Russia, approximately 39 in total and aged about 6 to 100 years, were included as donors. Approximately 9.3 milliliters of peripheral blood were collected from each donor into EDTA-treated Vacutainer tubes. Ficoll-Paque density-gradient centrifugation was used to isolate PBMCs, with at least 6 million per sample. Total RNA was extracted from PBMCs with Trizol reagent, with at least 6 micrograms obtained per sample. For every donor, flow cytometry on a PBMC aliquot measured the percentage of naive CD45RAhigh/CD27high T cells. From cysteine to phenylalanine, the CDR3 is 13 amino acids long. Only the CDR3 DNA is retained, 39 bases long and in frame from the first base. Via the germline V gene, CDR1 is KGHDR and CDR2 SFDVKD. V is pared back by 3 bases and J by 4 bases, with 6 bases lying between the germline termini. This clonotype was observed a few times. Its antigen target is currently unknown. Base qualities are missing; no much larger clone stands one base away.

The library was obtained by 5' RACE. The sequencer listed for this sample is Illumina HiSeq 2500. The second PCR ran for roughly 7 to 12 cycles and used a J-beta primer mix along with a sample-barcoded 5' primer. A unique molecular identifier was introduced onto each TCR beta cDNA molecule by a template-switch 5' adaptor carrying 12 random nucleotides. Each sample yielded at least 2.5 million CDR3-containing paired-end reads. The Mint cDNA synthesis kit, primed by a TRBC-specific oligonucleotide, was used to synthesize first-strand cDNA from all RNA. After uracil-DNA glycosylase treatment, a first 18-cycle PCR used universal primers M1SS and BC2_uni_R on all cDNA. The original pipeline was this. Each sample was normalized by randomly selecting 1 million high-quality reads, each carrying a distinct molecular identifier. Reads with shared molecular identifiers were discarded instead of being binned into consensus sequences. MiTCR, run with a Q25 quality threshold and the strictest error-elimination algorithm, handled CDR3 identification, clonotype clustering and error correction. A nonparametric unseen species model with Euler transformation was used to estimate lower-bound total TCR beta diversity. TCRdb reanalyzed the raw reads on its own, using fastp at Q25 for trimming and MiXCR for clone calling, and kept in-frame beta chains. Rows are combined by CDR3 protein, so each entry shows the most common genes and DNA. It is TCRdb's table, rather than the study itself, that gives the V and J calls and clone size. The sample includes approximately 730,000 distinct CDR3 sequences, with 43% observed a single time. The top ten clones comprise around 20% of the sample.

The TCR sequence derives from an older woman in good health. The chain is assembled from TRBV24-1 and TRBJ2-1, with no reliable assignment of the D segment. Sequencing was done on a sample of blood. The DNA sequence is as follows: TGTGCCACCAGTGATCCCGATTACAATGAGCAGTTCTTC. It codes for CATSDPDYNEQFF.